The 20 T cell receptor beta chains in this list originate from one sample, sequenced in a study of CD8 T cells in ankylosing spondylitis (dated by TCRdb to about 2017). Library prep was done by 5' RACE. Reads for this sample came from an Illumina HiSeq 2500. The raw public reads went through TCRdb reprocessing: fastp at Q25, MiXCR clone calling, in-frame beta chains kept. A single entry per CDR3 protein holds the most common genes and DNA from its merged rows. The sample table contains about 360,000 distinct CDR3 sequences; only one count was recorded for 20% of them. Around 13% of the sample lies in the top ten. The material sequenced was blood, either unsorted or a sorted T cell fraction (not recorded which). These receptors were obtained from a male donor with ankylosing spondylitis or in good health (not recorded which).

This clonotype was counted a few times. The chain couples TRBV29-1 to TRBJ1-1; D gene unclear. V was shortened by 1 base and J by 6 bases, with 3 bases between the two germline ends. The CDR3 runs 10 residues. Germline CDR1 reads SQVTM; CDR2 reads ANQGSEA. Written as DNA, the CDR3 is TGCAGCGTTGAAGTCCCTGAAGCTTTCTTT. It translates to CSVEVPEAFF.

The gene calls are TRBV5-1 and TRBJ2-1, with 10 bases identical to TRBD1. CDR1 is SGHRS, CDR2 YFSETQ, per germline. The length of the CDR3 is 16 residues. Trimming took 4 bases from V and 6 from J; bases not matched to a gene: 10. The CDR3 is CASSGPGQGYGNEQFF. CDR3 nucleotide sequence: TGCGCCAGCAGCGGCCCGGGACAGGGGTATGGCAATGAGCAGTTCTTC.

This clonotype was seen a handful of times. The chain employs TRBV29-1 and TRBJ2-2; TRBD1 agrees at 7 bases. The V gene's germline CDR1 is SQVTM and CDR2 ANQGSEA. Trimming at V came to 0 bases and at J to 1 base, leaving 2 bases not matched to a gene. This CDR3 spans 15 amino acids. In DNA form, the CDR3 reads TGCAGCGTTGAAGAGACAGGGCTGAACACCGGGGAGCTGTTTTTT. Its translation: CSVEETGLNTGELFF.

V is TRBV20-1 and J is TRBJ2-2; the match to TRBD2 covers 10 bases. Germline CDR1 DFQATT, CDR2 SNEGSKA (reference sequence). The CDR3 is 18 amino acids. V was clipped by 0 bases and J by 0 bases; unmatched bases: 7. For the CDR3, the DNA is TGCAGTGCTAGAGATGCCGTAGCGGGGGGATCGAACACCGGGGAGCTGTTTTTT. It encodes CSARDAVAGGSNTGELFF.

This clonotype was counted a few times. The chain is built from TRBV12-3 or TRBV12-4 and TRBJ2-1; no clear D gene. The CDR3 sequence is 12 residues long. Trimming cost V 7 bases and J 6 bases, with 10 bases left between them. In DNA, the CDR3 is TGTGCCAGCACCCCTTCTGTCAATGAGCAGTTCTTC. Protein: CASTPSVNEQFF.

In its sample, this clonotype was seen a few times. J is TRBJ1-2 and V is TRBV29-1; 10 bases are shared with TRBD1. Germline V gene data show CDR1 as SQVTM and CDR2 as ANQGSEA. The CDR3 consists of 14 residues. V shed 7 bases and J 6 bases; nucleotides not matched to a gene: 11. The CDR3 DNA is TGCAGCGCCTGGGGGACAGGGGCTGCCCATGGCTACACCTTC. Translated: CSAWGTGAAHGYTF.

The genes are TRBV11-2 and TRBJ2-5, with D unclear. This CDR3 is 15 amino acids long. Looked up from germline, CDR1 is SGHAT and CDR2 is FQNNGV. The germline V and J ends were trimmed by 0 bases and 2 bases, with 10 bases remaining between them. CDR3 sequence (DNA): TGTGCCAGCAGCTTAGATTTGGTCCGGCAAGAGACCCAGTACTTC. Encoded protein: CASSLDLVRQETQYF.

The chain is built from TRBV7-6 and TRBJ2-3; 7 nucleotides agree with TRBD2. V lost 5 bases, J lost 0 bases, and 8 bases stayed unmatched. There are 16 residues in the CDR3. Germline V gives CDR1 SGHVS, CDR2 FNYEAQ. CDR3 region: CASSPLLAPSTDTQYF. The CDR3 DNA is TGTGCCAGCAGCCCTTTACTAGCGCCGAGCACAGATACGCAGTATTTT.

Only a few counts were recorded for this clonotype. This sequence joins TRBV4-2 and TRBJ2-7; the match to TRBD2 covers 8 bases. The J segment lost 2 bases and the V segment lost 0 bases, leaving 6 bases of the junction unmatched. Germline V gene sequence: CDR1 LGHNA, CDR2 YNFKEQ. The CDR3 totals 16 residues. The CDR3 DNA is TGTGCCAGCAGCCAAGATGTGGGACTAGTACCCTACGAGCAGTACTTC. Protein product: CASSQDVGLVPYEQYF.

The V call is TRBV11-2, the J call TRBJ2-7; 7 nucleotides match TRBD1. The CDR3 contains 15 residues. V dropped 1 base and J dropped 3; count of bases not matched to a gene: 6. The germline CDR1 and CDR2 sequences are SGHAT and FQNNGV. Here the CDR3 DNA reads TGTGCCAGCAGCTTAGGACAGGGAAGGCTCTACGAGCAGTACTTC. Encoded protein: CASSLGQGRLYEQYF.

This clonotype has a handful of counts. The chain carries TRBV27 and TRBJ2-1; 7 nucleotides align to TRBD1. Germline-derived CDR1 and CDR2 are MNHEY and SMNVEV (reference sequence). The CDR3 runs to 15 residues. The junction had 9 bases not matched to a gene; V was cut back by 6 bases and J by 4 bases. CDR3 amino acids: CASSPTGETYNEQFF. The CDR3, as DNA: TGTGCCAGCAGCCCAACAGGGGAGACTTACAATGAGCAGTTCTTC.

The rearrangement joins TRBV9 to TRBJ2-1; 7 bases line up with TRBD1. Germline loops: CDR1 SGDLS, CDR2 YYNGEE. This CDR3 region has 15 residues. V shed 4 bases, J shed 8 bases, and the junction held 12 bases outside the gene matches. In DNA form, the CDR3 reads TGTGCCAGCAGCCCCAAGACAGGGTTTTCCGATGAGCAGTTCTTC. It codes for CASSPKTGFSDEQFF.

The V call is TRBV12-3 or TRBV12-4, the J call TRBJ2-2, with D perhaps TRBD1 or TRBD2 (5 bases each). The ends were cut back, 3 bases at V and 6 bases at J, with 11 bases in the middle. The length of the CDR3 is 14 residues. The chain's CDR3 is CASSFRAGAGELFF. CDR3 nucleotides: TGTGCCAGCAGTTTCAGGGCCGGGGCCGGGGAGCTGTTTTTT.

This clonotype was detected only a few times. The gene calls are TRBV12-3 or TRBV12-4 and TRBJ2-1; 10 bases map to TRBD2. The CDR3 is 17 amino acids. The J segment lost 2 bases and the V segment lost 6 bases, leaving 10 bases of the junction unmatched. CDR3 DNA sequence: TGTGCCAGCAGCACGACACTAGCGGGACGAGCCTACAATGAGCAGTTCTTC. Protein: CASSTTLAGRAYNEQFF.

The rearrangement joins TRBV21-1 to TRBJ2-7; TRBD1, the table's D call, lacks a check against the DNA. TRBV21-1 represents a pseudogene. The length of the CDR3 is 13 residues. DNA for the CDR3: TGTGCCAGCACTAGAGGGACAGGGGACGAGCAGTACTTC. This translates into CASTRGTGDEQYF.

This clonotype was seen a few times. The V and J genes are TRBV28 and TRBJ2-3, with D maybe TRBD2 (5 bases). The germline CDR1 and CDR2 sequences are MDHEN and SYDVKM. CDR3 length equals 16 residues. Deletions cut 1 base from V and 3 bases from J, with 14 bases between. DNA of the CDR3: TGTGCCAGCAGTTTATTCGGGGTTCATCGGACAGATACGCAGTATTTT. Encoded protein: CASSLFGVHRTDTQYF. The full variable domain, completed using reference TRBV28 and TRBJ2-3, is DVKVTQSSRYLVKRTGEKVFLECVQDMDHENMFWYRQDPGLGLRLIYFSYDVKMKEKGDIPEGYSVSREKKERFSLILESASTNQTSMYLCASSLFGVHRTDTQYFGPGTRLTVL.

The chain links TRBV7-9 to TRBJ2-2; TRBD2 is a possible D gene (7 bases). The CDR3 loop spans 16 amino acids. The ends were cut back, 4 bases at V and 3 bases at J, with 15 bases in the middle. The V gene's germline CDR1 is SEHNR and CDR2 FQNEAQ (reference sequence). The CDR3 loop is CASSSIGGQHTGELFF. The CDR3, as DNA: TGTGCCAGCAGCTCTATCGGGGGGCAGCACACCGGGGAGCTGTTTTTT.

This clonotype was detected only a few times. V usage is TRBV9 and J usage is TRBJ2-1; D might be TRBD2 (5 bases). This CDR3 is built from 17 residues. Trimming took 1 base from V and 1 from J, leaving 15 bases between them. Germline CDR1 and CDR2: SGDLS and YYNGEE. CDR3 in amino acids: CASSVLGLAGSYNEQFF. Here the CDR3 DNA reads TGTGCCAGCAGCGTACTCGGGTTGGCGGGTTCCTACAATGAGCAGTTCTTC.

This clonotype came up many times. The genes are TRBV15 and TRBJ2-4; TRBD1 is a possible D gene (6 bases). This CDR3 has 14 amino acids. V lost 7 bases and J 0 bases, leaving 10 bases between the germline ends. The germline V gene encodes CDR1 LNHNV and CDR2 YYDKDF (reference sequence). CDR3 in amino acids: CATTGQRAKNIQYF. For the CDR3, the DNA is TGTGCCACCACTGGACAGCGAGCCAAAAACATTCAGTACTTC.

This rearrangement joins TRBV9 to TRBJ2-5; the D is unclear. The CDR3 totals 12 residues. V lost 0 bases and J 6 bases, leaving 6 bases between the germline ends. Germline CDR1 reads SGDLS; CDR2 reads YYNGEE. For the CDR3, the DNA is TGTGCCAGCAGCGTAGGTGGAAAGACCCAGTACTTC. It translates to CASSVGGKTQYF. Complete variable domain (other parts from reference TRBV9 and TRBJ2-5): DSGVTQTPKHLITATGQRVTLRCSPRSGDLSVYWYQQSLDQGLQFLIQYYNGEERAKGNILERFSAQQFPDLHSELNLSSLELGDSALYFCASSVGGKTQYFGPGTRLLVL.